This T cell receptor (beta chain) is from a study of blood T cell repertoires in COVID-19. Per the original data handling: Reference gene primer amplification gave estimated nucleated cell counts. Method: immunoSEQ multiplex PCR; TCRdb's copy keeps in-frame clones and lacks some. V, J and clone size reflect that table, while D and trimming were determined from the DNA. The data hold about 50,000 clones, with about 82% observed a single time. Sequenced input: peripheral blood. The receptor was isolated from a woman aged 55-69 years with acute or convalescent COVID-19.

CDR3 region: CASSRGGGANVLTF. CDR3 bases: TGTGCCAGCAGCCGAGGGGGTGGGGCCAACGTCCTGACTTTC. The chain uses TRBV7-3 and TRBJ2-6; D may be TRBD1 (6 bases). The germline CDR1 and CDR2 sequences are SGHTA and FQGTGA. V lost 5 bases and J lost 3, with 8 bases in between. The CDR3 is made up of 14 amino acids.